What follows are 24 T cell receptor beta chains derived from one specimen sequenced in a study of shared T cell receptors in the human thymus. The method was immunoSEQ multiplex PCR; TCRdb's version includes in-frame clones alone and lacks a portion of them. The table has hundreds of thousands of clones, roughly 90% seen once. This same sample was also part of a study on human thymus T cells.

Sequences were obtained from thymocytes. Source of these receptors: a boy in the first two years of life with a congenital heart defect.

This rearrangement joins TRBV6-4 to TRBJ2-1; TRBD2 is a possible D gene (6 bases). Germline V gene data show CDR1 as MRHNA and CDR2 as SNTAGT. The CDR3 is 13 amino acids. With 4 bases removed from V and 10 bases from J, the gap between germline ends came to 14 bases. The CDR3 region is CASSVSRAGEQFF. The DNA of the CDR3 is TGTGCCAGCAGTGTATCTAGGGCGGGAGAGCAGTTCTTC.

The V and J genes are TRBV16 and TRBJ2-7; 7 nucleotides agree with TRBD1. V shed 7 bases, J shed 3 bases, and the junction held 6 bases outside the gene matches. Germline V lookup: CDR1 KGHSY, CDR2 FQNENV. The CDR3 sequence is 13 residues long. This chain's CDR3 is CASTPGQYYEQYF. As DNA, the CDR3 is TGTGCCAGCACCCCGGGACAGTACTACGAGCAGTACTTC.

The CDR3 region has the DNA TGTGCCAGTAGTATAGGTTCAGGGGCCCTTACAGATACGCAGTATTTT. Amino acid sequence: CASSIGSGALTDTQYF. The rearrangement joins TRBV19 to TRBJ2-3; D is possibly TRBD1 (6 bases). Trimming stripped 1 base from V and 3 bases from J, with 14 bases between. The CDR3 contains 16 residues. CDR1 and CDR2 from the germline V gene are LNHDA and SQIVND (reference sequence).

This chain joins TRBV2 and TRBJ1-1; D is unclear. V was shortened by 3 bases and J by 10 bases, with 6 bases between the two germline ends. CDR3 size: 10 residues. CDR1 and CDR2 from the germline V gene are SNHLY and FYNNEI. CDR3 sequence reads: CASSDSVAFF. The CDR3, as DNA: TGTGCCAGCAGTGACTCGGTAGCTTTCTTT.

As for this clone: One junction end does not reproduce the germline sequence, and a read error may be involved. The chain is built from TRBV7-7 and TRBJ2-1; 7 bases agree with TRBD2. The CDR3 has 15 amino acids. Germline CDR1 and CDR2: SSHAT and FNYEAQ (reference sequence). CDR3 sequence reads: CASSLTPSGNNEQFF. The CDR3 nucleotides are TGTGCTAGCAGCTTAACCCCTAGCGGAAACAATGAGCAGTTCTTC.

The V and J genes are TRBV14 and TRBJ1-2; 7 nucleotides agree with TRBD1. V lost 0 bases, J lost 1 base, and 5 bases stayed unmatched. The CDR3 length is 16 residues. Germline CDR1 is SGHDN and CDR2 is FVKESK. This CDR3 reads CASSQERQGRNYGYTF. Here the CDR3 DNA reads TGTGCCAGCAGCCAAGAGCGACAGGGTCGTAACTATGGCTACACCTTC.

The J gene is TRBJ1-1, the V gene TRBV30; the D is unclear. The V gene's germline CDR1 is GTSNPN and CDR2 SVGIG (reference sequence). Trimming removed 0 bases at V and 7 bases at J, with 12 bases between. The CDR3 covers 13 residues. The CDR3 DNA reads TGTGCCTGGAGTGTGTCCCTGCGGCATGAAGCTTTCTTT. Translated: CAWSVSLRHEAFF.

This rearrangement joins TRBV10-3 to TRBJ2-3; D not resolved. Germline CDR1 is ENHRY and CDR2 is SYGVKD. There are 19 residues in the CDR3. V lost 0 bases and J lost 1, with 20 bases in between. The DNA for the CDR3 is TGTGCCATCAGTGAGTCGAGGTCGGAGCCCCCTTTCCGCACAGATACGCAGTATTTT. It is translated as CAISESRSEPPFRTDTQYF.

The chain recombines TRBV2 with TRBJ2-1; D possibly corresponds to TRBD2 (6 bases). The germline gives CDR1 SNHLY, CDR2 FYNNEI. V was cut by 4 bases and J by 4 bases, with 20 bases left in between. The CDR3 consists of 17 residues. CDR3 in amino acids: CASSVGRVSGPYNEQFF. The CDR3 bases are TGTGCCAGCAGTGTCGGACGGGTGAGCGGGCCGTACAATGAGCAGTTCTTC.

The chain carries TRBV4-3 and TRBJ2-6; 11 bases map to TRBD1. This CDR3 is built from 18 residues. Per germline, CDR1 LGHNA and CDR2 YSLEER. With V trimmed by 3 bases and J by 3 bases, 7 bases remained unmatched. This CDR3 is CASSHDRDRGSGANVLTF. CDR3 coding DNA: TGCGCCAGCAGCCATGACCGGGACAGGGGGAGTGGGGCCAACGTCCTGACTTTC.

The chain has TRBV4-1 and TRBJ2-4; 9 bases match TRBD2. In germline, CDR1 is MGHRA, CDR2 YSYEKL. Trimming took 5 bases from V and 3 from J; bases not matched to a gene: 11. The CDR3 length is 17 residues. The CDR3 nucleotides are TGCGCCAGCAGCACCCAGGGCGGGAGGGAGAGCAAAAACATTCAGTACTTC. Translation: CASSTQGGRESKNIQYF.

The rearrangement uses TRBV11-3 and TRBJ1-1; the match to TRBD1 covers 9 bases. CDR1 is SGHNT, CDR2 YENEEA, per germline. This CDR3 region has 14 residues. J lost 3 bases, V lost 4 bases, and 3 bases had no gene match. CDR3 coding DNA: TGTGCCAGCAGCTCACAGGGGGCGGACACTGAAGCTTTCTTT. Translation: CASSSQGADTEAFF.

The chain recombines TRBV20-1 with TRBJ2-3; possibly TRBD1 for D (6 bases). Germline V CDR1 and CDR2: DFQATT, SNEGSKA (reference sequence). V lost 6 bases to trimming and J lost 7 bases, with 11 bases between them. The CDR3 length is 11 residues. The CDR3 protein is CSAEQGYTQYF. The CDR3 nucleotides read TGCAGTGCCGAACAGGGCTATACGCAGTATTTT.

The V call is TRBV15, the J call TRBJ2-1, with TRBD2 identical over 16 bases. The CDR3 length is 20 residues. Germline CDR1 is LNHNV and CDR2 is YYDKDF (reference sequence). V lost 3 bases, J lost 4 bases, and 12 bases stayed unmatched. DNA of the CDR3: TGTGCCACCAGCAGGATATCCGGGACTAGCGGGAGGGCCGGTTACAATGAGCAGTTCTTC. It yields the protein CATSRISGTSGRAGYNEQFF.

The chain uses TRBV23-1 and TRBJ2-7, with 9 positions matching TRBD1. TRBV23-1 is an open reading frame whose function is uncertain. V was pared by 4 bases and J by 5 bases, with 6 bases of the junction left unmatched. CDR3 length equals 14 residues. The CDR3 region has the DNA TGCGCCAGCAGTCTTCCGGGACAGGGAGACGAGCAGTACTTC. Translating it yields CASSLPGQGDEQYF.

J is TRBJ2-3 and V is TRBV7-9, with TRBD2 matching over 10 bases. The V and J ends lost 5 bases and 2 bases, in that order; junction bases with no gene match: 16. Looked up from germline, CDR1 is SEHNR and CDR2 is FQNEAQ (reference sequence). The CDR3 has 19 residues. The CDR3 DNA reads as TGTGCCAGCAGCCAGAGCCAGCGGGAGGGCCGAAGCACCACAGATACGCAGTATTTT. It yields the protein CASSQSQREGRSTTDTQYF.

J is TRBJ2-2 and V is TRBV4-1; 9 nucleotides match TRBD2. With V trimmed by 4 bases and J by 5 bases, 8 bases remained unmatched. Looked up from germline, CDR1 is MGHRA and CDR2 is YSYEKL. CDR3 length equals 16 residues. CDR3 sequence: CASSRDLAGWTGELFF. CDR3 coding DNA: TGCGCCAGCAGCCGAGATCTAGCGGGGTGGACCGGGGAGCTGTTTTTT.

This rearrangement joins TRBV30 to TRBJ2-7, with D perhaps matching TRBD2 (5 bases). CDR1 is GTSNPN, CDR2 SVGIG, per germline (reference sequence). CDR3 size: 15 residues. V shed 0 bases and J shed 0 bases, with 12 bases lying between them. The CDR3 sequence: CAWSVGVAPSYEQYF. The CDR3 nucleotides read TGTGCCTGGAGTGTTGGGGTAGCGCCCTCCTACGAGCAGTACTTC.

This clone was recorded a few times. The chain uses TRBV28 and TRBJ2-7; TRBD1 aligns across 9 bases. Germline trimming cut 3 bases from V and 0 bases from J; bases unmatched to any gene: 6. There are 16 residues in the CDR3. Germline CDR1 is MDHEN and CDR2 is SYDVKM. The CDR3 here is CASSFTGGRGSYEQYF. The CDR3 nucleotides are TGTGCCAGCAGTTTTACAGGGGGCCGGGGCTCCTACGAGCAGTACTTC. Complete variable domain (other parts from reference TRBV28 and TRBJ2-7): DVKVTQSSRYLVKRTGEKVFLECVQDMDHENMFWYRQDPGLGLRLIYFSYDVKMKEKGDIPEGYSVSREKKERFSLILESASTNQTSMYLCASSFTGGRGSYEQYFGPGTRLTVT.

The chain carries TRBV18 and TRBJ2-7; a weak D match, TRBD1 (6 bases). Per germline, CDR1 KGHSH and CDR2 LQKENI. The CDR3 is 15 amino acids. V was pared by 5 bases and J by 3 bases, with 17 bases between. The CDR3 sequence: CASSEEQGIGYEQYF. The CDR3 DNA sequence: TGTGCCAGCTCAGAAGAGCAGGGGATCGGCTACGAGCAGTACTTC.

The V and J genes are TRBV30 and TRBJ2-5, with D perhaps matching TRBD1 (5 bases). CDR1 and CDR2 (germline): GTSNPN, SVGIG (reference sequence). CDR3 length: 19 amino acids. V shed 2 bases and J shed 1 base, with 26 bases lying between them. CDR3 residues: CAWSRLQGRGSTGQETQYF. Written as DNA, the CDR3 is TGTGCCTGGAGTCGGTTGCAGGGTAGGGGCAGTACCGGCCAAGAGACCCAGTACTTC. Drawing the rest from reference TRBV30 and TRBJ2-5, the complete variable domain is SQTIHQWPATLVQPVGSPLSLECTVEGTSNPNLYWYRQAAGRGLQLLFYSVGIGQISSEVPQNLSASRPQDRQFILSSKKLLLSDSGFYLCAWSRLQGRGSTGQETQYFGPGTRLLVL.

This clone was observed a single time. In DNA, the CDR3 is TGCAGCGTTGATTCGCCCCGGGGAGGTCCTGAAGCTTTCTTT. It yields the protein CSVDSPRGGPEAFF. The chain couples TRBV29-1 to TRBJ1-1; D unclear. CDR3 length equals 14 residues. CDR1 is SQVTM, CDR2 ANQGSEA, per germline. V was trimmed by 3 bases and J by 6 bases, leaving 17 bases between them. The full variable domain, its missing parts supplied by reference TRBV29-1 and TRBJ1-1, is SAVISQKPSRDICQRGTSLTIQCQVDSQVTMMFWYRQQPGQSLTLIATANQGSEATYESGFVIDKFPISRPNLTFSTLTVSNMSPEDSSIYLCSVDSPRGGPEAFFGQGTRLTVV.

The V gene is TRBV13, the J gene TRBJ2-3, with 8 bases matching TRBD2. This CDR3 has 21 residues. CDR1 and CDR2 from the germline V gene are PRHDT and FYEKMQ (reference sequence). Trimming removed 5 bases from V and 0 bases from J; junction bases left unmatched: 22. The CDR3 here is CASSPGLVEGSGRTSTDTQYF. The CDR3 DNA is TGTGCCAGCAGCCCGGGACTAGTTGAGGGGAGCGGACGGACTAGCACAGATACGCAGTATTTT.

Only a few counts were recorded for this clone. The chain couples TRBV5-6 to TRBJ2-3, with 8 bases identical to TRBD2. Per germline, CDR1 SGHDT and CDR2 YYEEEE. With 1 base clipped from V and 2 bases from J, the junction kept 12 bases outside the gene matches. The CDR3 is 18 amino acids. The CDR3 coding sequence is TGTGCCAGCAGCTTGTCCTCGGGGCGGGAGGTGAACACAGATACGCAGTATTTT. It encodes CASSLSSGREVNTDTQYF.